Listed here are 30 T cell receptor beta chains from one sample, sequenced in a study of persistence of HIV-infected CD4 T cells. This nonspecific control used anti-CD3/anti-CD28 bead stimulation of CD4+ T cells. Sorting of responding CD4+ T cells relied on upregulated CD40 ligand together with CD69. The libraries were made with immunoSEQ version 4 in survey mode. TCRdb's copy holds only in-frame clones and misses some; the assay was immunoSEQ multiplex PCR. The sample consists of 35,000 to 55,000 clones, 88% of them appearing once. Which antigens these TCRs recognize remains unknown. The input for sequencing was CD4+ T cells sorted from PBMCs after 18-hour stimulation, taken from a patient who received antiretroviral therapy. Source of these receptors: an adult woman with HIV who was CMV-seropositive.

This clone was observed a handful of times. CDR3 DNA sequence: TGTGCCAGCAGTGAAGGCCATGGGACCCAGTACTTC. This encodes CASSEGHGTQYF. The chain is built from TRBV6-1 and TRBJ2-5; D is ambiguous. There are 12 residues in the CDR3. Per germline, CDR1 MNHNS and CDR2 SASEGT. V lost 1 base, J lost 7 bases, and 7 bases lay in between.

The V and J genes are TRBV12-3 or TRBV12-4 and TRBJ1-1; D is unclear. The V end lost 2 bases, the J end lost 1 base, and 5 bases lay between the germline ends. The CDR3 length is 13 residues. The CDR3 protein is CASSLLSNTEAFF. The DNA of the CDR3 is TGTGCCAGCAGTTTATTATCGAACACTGAAGCTTTCTTT.

The chain uses TRBV12-3 or TRBV12-4 and TRBJ1-1; D is ambiguous. V was trimmed by 2 bases and J by 7 bases, leaving 5 bases between them. This CDR3 is built from 11 residues. CDR3 region: CASSLTGEAFF. The CDR3 bases are TGTGCCAGCAGTTTAACTGGTGAAGCTTTCTTT.

A single count supports this clone. The V call is TRBV18, the J call TRBJ2-3; 11 nucleotides line up with TRBD1. This CDR3 region has 16 residues. J was trimmed by 4 bases and V by 1 base; bases with no gene match: 4. The V gene's germline CDR1 is KGHSH and CDR2 LQKENI. CDR3 protein: CASSPLGQGAADTQYF. The CDR3 bases are TGTGCCAGCTCACCACTTGGACAGGGGGCGGCAGATACGCAGTATTTT.

The chain has TRBV5-4 and TRBJ2-7; D unresolved. The germline V gene encodes CDR1 SGHNT and CDR2 YYREEE (reference sequence). The CDR3 consists of 14 residues. V lost 0 bases, J lost 2 bases, and 9 bases lay in between. The CDR3 DNA follows: TGTGCCAGCAGCTTGGGAGACACAACCTACGAGCAGTACTTC. Encoded protein: CASSLGDTTYEQYF.

CDR3 DNA sequence: TGTGCCAGCATGACATCCCTGAACACTGAAGCTTTCTTT. Translation: CASMTSLNTEAFF. J is TRBJ1-1 and V is TRBV3-1 (or the pseudogene TRBV3-2); D unclear. CDR3 length: 13 residues. Germline values: CDR1 LGHDT, CDR2 YNNKEL (reference sequence). V lost 7 bases, J lost 0 bases, and 9 bases lay in between.

This clone has a single count. This sequence joins TRBV9 and TRBJ1-1; D is perhaps TRBD1 (5 bases). The germline gives CDR1 SGDLS, CDR2 YYNGEE. Trimming took off 6 bases at V and 4 bases at J, with 22 bases between the two ends. This CDR3 is built from 16 residues. Written as DNA, the CDR3 is TGTGCCAGCACCCCTACCTCGGGGCAGGGTGGCACTGAAGCTTTCTTT. Protein product: CASTPTSGQGGTEAFF.

This clone was counted between two and nine times. This same CDR3 is encoded by further DNA sequences in the sample. J is TRBJ2-5 and V is TRBV5-4; D remains ambiguous. The CDR3 loop spans 11 amino acids. Germline values: CDR1 SGHNT, CDR2 YYREEE (reference sequence). V lost 5 bases and J lost 1, with 3 bases in between. The CDR3 nucleotides are TGTGCCAGCAGTTTCCAAGAGACCCAGTACTTC. Protein: CASSFQETQYF.

This clone occurred once. The chain employs TRBV6-5 and TRBJ2-1; 10 positions agree with TRBD2. The CDR3 runs 15 residues. J gave up 7 bases and V 6 bases, and 9 bases lay outside the gene matches. Germline loops: CDR1 MNHEY, CDR2 SVGAGI. CDR3 loop: CASSDQRGGGNEQFF. The DNA for the CDR3 is TGTGCCAGCAGCGACCAGCGGGGGGGCGGGAATGAGCAGTTCTTC.

This chain connects TRBV19 to TRBJ2-4; 7 positions match TRBD1. CDR1 is LNHDA, CDR2 SQIVND, per germline (reference sequence). The length of the CDR3 is 13 residues. V shed 2 bases and J 15 bases; nucleotides not matched to a gene: 10. The CDR3 bases are TGTGCCAGTAGTATATCATTGAGGGGGCAATGGTACTTC. Translation gives CASSISLRGQWYF.

The chain uses TRBV4-1 and TRBJ1-1; possibly TRBD1 for D (5 bases). Between the trimmed V and J ends, which lost 4 bases and 1 base, there was a span of 22 bases. Germline CDR1 is MGHRA and CDR2 is YSYEKL. This CDR3 has 18 amino acids. CDR3 amino acids: CASSLPGGRGRGNTEAFF. The CDR3 DNA follows: TGCGCCAGCAGCCTGCCCGGTGGGAGGGGTCGAGGGAACACTGAAGCTTTCTTT.

The V gene is TRBV5-1, the J gene TRBJ2-1; weak D call: TRBD2 (5 bases). The length of the CDR3 is 14 residues. V lost 1 base and J 10 bases, leaving 15 bases between the germline ends. Germline lookup yields CDR1 SGHRS and CDR2 YFSETQ. The CDR3 DNA reads TGCGCCAGCAGCTTGCAGCCAGGTGAGGGCGAGCAGTTCTTC. Its protein product is CASSLQPGEGEQFF. The full variable domain, in which reference TRBV5-1 and TRBJ2-1 provide the parts outside the CDR3, is KAGVTQTPRYLIKTRGQQVTLSCSPISGHRSVSWYQQTPGQGLQFLFEYFSETQRNKGNFPGRFSGRQFSNSRSEMNVSTLELGDSALYLCASSLQPGEGEQFFGPGTRLTVL.

CDR3 sequence: CASSPGVSPGNTIYF. The CDR3 DNA is TGTGCCAGCAGCCCCGGGGTTTCCCCTGGAAACACCATATATTTT. The V gene is TRBV9, the J gene TRBJ1-3, with D uncertain. The ends were cut back, 4 bases at V and 2 bases at J, with 13 bases in the middle. Per the germline V gene, CDR1 is SGDLS and CDR2 is YYNGEE. CDR3 length equals 15 residues.

The V and J genes are TRBV10-1 and TRBJ1-1, with TRBD1 matching 9 bases. This CDR3 contains 11 residues. The germline CDR1 and CDR2 sequences are WNHNN and SYGVQD (reference sequence). V lost 8 bases, J lost 10 bases, and 5 bases stayed unmatched. The CDR3 DNA sequence: TGCGCCAGCGGAACAGGGGGCACAGCTTTCTTT. It codes for CASGTGGTAFF.

In this sample, this clone turned up a few times. This sequence joins TRBV18 and TRBJ1-5; 7 positions match TRBD1. V gave up 3 bases and J gave up 3 bases; unmatched junction bases: 5. The CDR3 is 15 amino acids. Germline V gives CDR1 KGHSH, CDR2 LQKENI. DNA of the CDR3: TGTGCCAGCTCACCGACAGGGCTAACCAATCAGCCCCAGCATTTT. Translation gives CASSPTGLTNQPQHF.

The chain employs TRBV6-5 and TRBJ1-2; TRBD1 is a possible D gene (6 bases). The germline V gene encodes CDR1 MNHEY and CDR2 SVGAGI. There are 15 residues in the CDR3. Trimming took off 6 bases at V and 4 bases at J, with 18 bases between the two ends. The CDR3 sequence is CASRPVRTASYGYTF. The CDR3 region has the DNA TGTGCCAGCAGGCCGGTTAGGACAGCCAGCTATGGCTACACCTTC.

The genes are TRBV5-1 and TRBJ1-3, with TRBD1 as a possible D gene (5 bases). The CDR3 has 17 amino acids. Trimming pared 1 base from V and 0 bases from J, leaving 14 bases between. Germline CDR1 SGHRS, CDR2 YFSETQ. CDR3 sequence reads: CASSLSGTAFSGNTIYF. In DNA form, the CDR3 reads TGCGCCAGCAGCTTGTCTGGGACTGCTTTCTCTGGAAACACCATATATTTT.

This rearrangement joins TRBV5-1 to TRBJ2-1; D gene ambiguous. CDR1 is SGHRS, CDR2 YFSETQ, per germline. V dropped 2 bases and J dropped 4 bases, with 13 bases sitting between them. The CDR3 is 15 amino acids. CDR3 amino acids: CASSLGAQLYNEQFF. Written as DNA, the CDR3 is TGCGCCAGCAGCTTAGGCGCGCAGCTTTACAATGAGCAGTTCTTC.

The genes are TRBV29-1 and TRBJ1-5; D gene unclear. V was clipped by 5 bases and J by 6 bases, with 14 bases between them. Germline V gene data show CDR1 as SQVTM and CDR2 as ANQGSEA. The CDR3 loop spans 13 amino acids. For the CDR3, the DNA is TGCAGCGTTATTTTTGGACCTAGTCAGCCCCAGCATTTT. Amino acids: CSVIFGPSQPQHF.

This chain joins TRBV7-8 and TRBJ2-7; TRBD1 might be the D (6 bases). CDR3 length equals 15 residues. Trimming cost V 5 bases and J 3 bases, with 17 bases left between them. CDR1 and CDR2 from the germline V gene are SGHVS and FQNEAQ. Here the CDR3 reads CASSPVNRDGYEQYF. DNA of the CDR3: TGTGCCAGCAGCCCCGTAAACAGGGACGGCTACGAGCAGTACTTC.

The chain combines TRBV30 with TRBJ1-4; D gene uncertain. Germline CDR1 is GTSNPN and CDR2 is SVGIG (reference sequence). The CDR3 contains 12 residues. V lost 7 bases and J lost 6, with 12 bases in between. CDR3 coding DNA: TGTGCCTCGAGCGTCGTGGATGAAAAACTGTTTTTT. Protein product: CASSVVDEKLFF.

This chain links TRBV18 with TRBJ1-5; D not resolved. V was cut by 3 bases and J by 0 bases, with 6 bases left in between. Germline V gene lookup returns CDR1 KGHSH and CDR2 LQKENI. The CDR3 is 14 residues long. CDR3 coding DNA: TGTGCCAGCTCACCTGTCGATAGCAATCAGCCCCAGCATTTT. It is translated as CASSPVDSNQPQHF.

The gene calls are TRBV6-6 and TRBJ2-2, with 8 bases matching TRBD1. Losses at the gene ends were 5 bases for V and 5 bases for J; bases not matched to a gene: 10. Germline CDR1 is MNHNY and CDR2 is SVGAGI (reference sequence). There are 16 residues in the CDR3. DNA for the CDR3: TGTGCCAGCAGTCAAGGACAGGGAATGTTGACCGGGGAGCTGTTTTTT. Translation gives CASSQGQGMLTGELFF.

The rearrangement links TRBV12-3 or TRBV12-4 to TRBJ1-1, with no clear D. The CDR3 spans 13 residues. The V and J ends lost 2 bases and 1 base respectively, with 5 bases between them. CDR3 in DNA: TGTGCCAGCAGTTTACAAGAGAACACTGAAGCTTTCTTT. Its protein product is CASSLQENTEAFF.

V gene TRBV5-4 combines with J gene TRBJ1-4; D uncertain. The CDR3 spans 16 residues. Germline lookup yields CDR1 SGHNT and CDR2 YYREEE (reference sequence). The V end was cut by 0 bases, the J end by 8 bases, with 17 bases between. Here the CDR3 reads CASSLVGAGEQEKLFF. CDR3 sequence (DNA): TGTGCCAGCAGCTTGGTCGGCGCAGGAGAACAAGAAAAACTGTTTTTT.

The V gene is TRBV5-1, the J gene TRBJ1-2; tentative D call: TRBD1 (6 bases). This CDR3 spans 13 amino acids. The germline V and J ends were trimmed by 6 bases and 4 bases, with 13 bases remaining between them. CDR1 and CDR2 (germline): SGHRS, YFSETQ. CDR3 DNA: TGCGCCAGCAAAGAATCAGGGGCCTATGGCTACACCTTC. Its translation is CASKESGAYGYTF.

V usage is TRBV9 and J usage is TRBJ1-3; D is unclear. The CDR3 sequence is 15 residues long. Trimming cost V 4 bases and J 0 bases, with 11 bases left between them. Germline CDR1 SGDLS, CDR2 YYNGEE. CDR3: CASSPAGYSGNTIYF. The CDR3, as DNA: TGTGCCAGCAGCCCGGCGGGGTACTCTGGAAACACCATATATTTT.

The chain has TRBV7-2 and TRBJ1-1; no reliable D call. Germline V gene sequence: CDR1 SGHTA, CDR2 FQGNSA. V was pared by 7 bases and J by 4 bases, with 16 bases between. There are 14 residues in the CDR3. The CDR3 DNA is TGTGCCAGCACTCCGGAGACATGGGGCACTGAAGCTTTCTTT. Residues: CASTPETWGTEAFF.

The chain joins TRBV7-6 to TRBJ2-1; D unclear. Germline lookup yields CDR1 SGHVS and CDR2 FNYEAQ. The CDR3 is 16 residues long. Deletions cut 1 base from V and 0 bases from J, with 10 bases between. For the CDR3, the DNA is TGTGCCAGCAGCTTAGACCGCGGAGTCTCCTACAATGAGCAGTTCTTC. It translates to CASSLDRGVSYNEQFF.

The chain couples TRBV5-4 to TRBJ1-2; a possible D gene is TRBD1 (5 bases). In germline, CDR1 is SGHNT, CDR2 YYREEE (reference sequence). Trimming pared 6 bases from V and 0 bases from J, leaving 12 bases between. The CDR3 contains 14 residues. CDR3 sequence (DNA): TGTGCCAGCACCGAAAGACAGCCTAACTATGGCTACACCTTC. It yields the protein CASTERQPNYGYTF.